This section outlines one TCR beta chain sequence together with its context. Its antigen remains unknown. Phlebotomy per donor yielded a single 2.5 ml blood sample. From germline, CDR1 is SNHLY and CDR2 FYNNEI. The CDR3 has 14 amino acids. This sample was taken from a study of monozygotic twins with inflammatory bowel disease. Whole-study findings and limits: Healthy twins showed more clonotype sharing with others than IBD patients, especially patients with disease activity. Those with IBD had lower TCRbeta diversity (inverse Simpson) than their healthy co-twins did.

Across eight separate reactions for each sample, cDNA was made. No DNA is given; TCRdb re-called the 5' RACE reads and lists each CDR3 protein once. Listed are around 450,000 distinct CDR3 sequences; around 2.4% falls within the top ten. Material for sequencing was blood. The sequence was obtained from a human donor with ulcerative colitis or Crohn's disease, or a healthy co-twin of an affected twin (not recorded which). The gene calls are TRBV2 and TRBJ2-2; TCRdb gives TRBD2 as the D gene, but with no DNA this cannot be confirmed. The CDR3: CALLRGINTGELFF. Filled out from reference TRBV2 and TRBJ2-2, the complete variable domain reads EPEVTQTPSHQVTQMGQEVILRCVPISNHLYFYWYRQILGQKVEFLVSFYNNEISEKSEIFDDQFSVERPDGSNFTLKIRSTKLEDSAMYFCALLRGINTGELFFGEGSRLTVL.